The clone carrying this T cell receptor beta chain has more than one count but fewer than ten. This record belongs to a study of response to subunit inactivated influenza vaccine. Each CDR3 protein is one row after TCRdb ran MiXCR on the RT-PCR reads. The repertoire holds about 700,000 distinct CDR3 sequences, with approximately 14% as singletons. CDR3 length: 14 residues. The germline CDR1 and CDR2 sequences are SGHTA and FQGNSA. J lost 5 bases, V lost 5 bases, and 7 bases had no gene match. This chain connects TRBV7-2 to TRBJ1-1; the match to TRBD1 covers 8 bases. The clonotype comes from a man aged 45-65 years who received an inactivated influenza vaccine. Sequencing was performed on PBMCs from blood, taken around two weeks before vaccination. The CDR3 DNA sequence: TGTGCCAGCAGCCCGAGACAGGGGAAAACTGAAGCTTTCTTT. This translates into CASSPRQGKTEAFF. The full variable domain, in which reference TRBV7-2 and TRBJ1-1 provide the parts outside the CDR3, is GAGVSQSPSNKVTEKGKDVELRCDPISGHTALYWYRQSLGQGLEFLIYFQGNSAPDKSGLPSDRFSAERTGGSVSTLTIQRTQQEDSAVYLCASSPRQGKTEAFFGQGTRLTVV.